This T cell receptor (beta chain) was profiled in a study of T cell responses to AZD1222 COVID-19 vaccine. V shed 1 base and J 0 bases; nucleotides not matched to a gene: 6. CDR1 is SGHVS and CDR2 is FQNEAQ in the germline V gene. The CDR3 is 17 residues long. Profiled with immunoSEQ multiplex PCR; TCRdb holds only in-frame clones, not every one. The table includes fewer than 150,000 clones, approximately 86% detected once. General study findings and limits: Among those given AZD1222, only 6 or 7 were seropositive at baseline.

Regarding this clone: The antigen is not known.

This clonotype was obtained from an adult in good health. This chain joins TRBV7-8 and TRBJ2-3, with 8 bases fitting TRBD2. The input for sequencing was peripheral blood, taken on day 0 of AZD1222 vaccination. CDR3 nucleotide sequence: TGTGCCAGCAGCTTAGGTGGGGCTAGCGGGAGCACAGATACGCAGTATTTT. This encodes CASSLGGASGSTDTQYF.